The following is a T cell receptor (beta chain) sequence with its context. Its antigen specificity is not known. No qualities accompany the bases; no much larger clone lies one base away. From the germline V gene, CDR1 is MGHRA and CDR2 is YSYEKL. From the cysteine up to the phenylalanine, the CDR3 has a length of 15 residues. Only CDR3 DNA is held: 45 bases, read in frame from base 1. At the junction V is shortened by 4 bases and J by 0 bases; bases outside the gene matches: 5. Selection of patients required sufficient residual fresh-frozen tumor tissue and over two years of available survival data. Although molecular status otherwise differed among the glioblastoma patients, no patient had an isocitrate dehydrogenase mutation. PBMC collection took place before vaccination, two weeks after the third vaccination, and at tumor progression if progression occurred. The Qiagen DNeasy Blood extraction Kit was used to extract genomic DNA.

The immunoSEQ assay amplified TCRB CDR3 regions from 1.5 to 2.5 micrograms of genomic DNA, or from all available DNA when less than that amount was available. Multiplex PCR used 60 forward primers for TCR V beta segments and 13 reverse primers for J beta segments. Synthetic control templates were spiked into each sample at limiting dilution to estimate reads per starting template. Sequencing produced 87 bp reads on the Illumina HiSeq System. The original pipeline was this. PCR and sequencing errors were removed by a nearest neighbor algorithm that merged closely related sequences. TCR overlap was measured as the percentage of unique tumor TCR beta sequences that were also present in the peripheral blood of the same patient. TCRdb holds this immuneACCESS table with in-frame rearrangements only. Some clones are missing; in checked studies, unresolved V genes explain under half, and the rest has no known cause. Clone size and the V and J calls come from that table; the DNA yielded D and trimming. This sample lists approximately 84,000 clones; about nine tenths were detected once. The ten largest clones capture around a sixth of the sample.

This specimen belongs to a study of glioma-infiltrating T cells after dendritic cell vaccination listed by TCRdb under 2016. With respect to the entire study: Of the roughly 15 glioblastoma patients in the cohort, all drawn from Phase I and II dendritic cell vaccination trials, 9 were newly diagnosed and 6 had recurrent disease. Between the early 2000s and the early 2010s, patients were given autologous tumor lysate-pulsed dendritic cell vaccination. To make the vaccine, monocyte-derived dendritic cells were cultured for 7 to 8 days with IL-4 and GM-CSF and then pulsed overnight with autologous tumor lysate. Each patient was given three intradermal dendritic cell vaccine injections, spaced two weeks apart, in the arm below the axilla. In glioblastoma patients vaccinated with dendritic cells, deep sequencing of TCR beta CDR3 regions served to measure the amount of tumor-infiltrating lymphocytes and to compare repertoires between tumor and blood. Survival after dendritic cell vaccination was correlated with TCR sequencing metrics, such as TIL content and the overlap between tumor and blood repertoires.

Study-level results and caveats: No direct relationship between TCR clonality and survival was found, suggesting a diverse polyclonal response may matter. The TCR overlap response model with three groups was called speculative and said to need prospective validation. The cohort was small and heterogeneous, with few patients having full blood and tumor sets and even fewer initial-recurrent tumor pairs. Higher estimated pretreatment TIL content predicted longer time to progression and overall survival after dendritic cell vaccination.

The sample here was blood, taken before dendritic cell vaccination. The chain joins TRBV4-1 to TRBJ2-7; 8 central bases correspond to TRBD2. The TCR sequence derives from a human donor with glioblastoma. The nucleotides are TGCGCCAGCAGCCCGGGAGGGCCCATCTCCTACGAGCAGTACTTC. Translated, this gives CASSPGGPISYEQYF.